These 21 T cell receptor beta chains came from one sample sequenced in a study of blood T cell repertoires in COVID-19. TCRdb keeps only in-frame clones here, not all; method: immunoSEQ multiplex PCR. The repertoire holds about 140,000 clones, approximately 88% seen once, with about 10% in the top ten. Sequencing was performed on peripheral blood. These receptors were taken from a man aged 55-75 years with active or convalescent COVID-19.

The V gene is TRBV5-1, the J gene TRBJ2-7, with 8 bases matching TRBD1. The CDR3 totals 14 residues. V lost 1 base and J lost 3; bases outside the gene matches: 3. Germline CDR1 is SGHRS and CDR2 is YFSETQ. CDR3 bases: TGCGCCAGCAGCTTGAGGGACAGGAGCTACGAGCAGTACTTC. Protein product: CASSLRDRSYEQYF.

The chain combines TRBV19 with TRBJ2-3; 8 bases align to TRBD1. Trimming removed 6 bases from V and 0 bases from J; junction bases left unmatched: 2. In germline, CDR1 is LNHDA, CDR2 SQIVND (reference sequence). The length of the CDR3 is 14 residues. In DNA, the CDR3 is TGTGCCAGTAGAAACAGGGGGAGCACAGATACGCAGTATTTT. This gives the protein CASRNRGSTDTQYF.

The CDR3 sequence is CASSTDRGGNQPQHF. In DNA, the CDR3 is TGTGCCAGCAGTACTGACAGGGGCGGCAATCAGCCCCAGCATTTT. This chain uses TRBV5-8 with TRBJ1-5; TRBD1 matches at 8 bases. Trimming cost V 5 bases and J 2 bases; bases outside gene matches: 6. Germline V lookup: CDR1 SGHTS, CDR2 YDEGEE. CDR3 size: 15 residues.

CDR3 in DNA: TGTGCCAGCAGCAAGGGGGGGCCAGGATCACCCCTCCACTTT. This encodes CASSKGGPGSPLHF. The chain is built from TRBV7-3 and TRBJ1-6; possibly TRBD1 for D (6 bases). Germline CDR1 and CDR2: SGHTA and FQGTGA. CDR3 size: 14 residues. Trimming removed 5 bases at V and 10 bases at J, with 15 bases between.

The V call is TRBV11-3, the J call TRBJ2-3, with D maybe TRBD2 (5 bases). Trimming stripped 8 bases from V and 6 bases from J, with 12 bases between. Looked up from germline, CDR1 is SGHNT and CDR2 is YENEEA. The CDR3 runs to 12 residues. CDR3 nucleotides: TGTGCCAGCCGACCTAGCAGGGATACGCAGTATTTT. The encoded protein is CASRPSRDTQYF.

V usage is TRBV4-1 and J usage is TRBJ2-1, with TRBD1 as a possible D gene (6 bases). V was cut by 1 base and J by 7 bases, with 20 bases left in between. The CDR3 has 17 amino acids. The germline gives CDR1 MGHRA, CDR2 YSYEKL. CDR3 bases: TGCGCCAGCAGCCAAGGGGGGACACTAACACTTCGGAATGAGCAGTTCTTC. Its protein is CASSQGGTLTLRNEQFF.

The chain combines TRBV5-4 with TRBJ1-2; TRBD1 matches 8 bases. The J segment lost 3 bases and the V segment lost 4 bases, leaving 2 bases of the junction unmatched. The CDR3 is 13 amino acids. The germline CDR1 and CDR2 sequences are SGHNT and YYREEE (reference sequence). The CDR3 nucleotides are TGTGCCAGCAGCCCGGACAGGGACTATGGCTACACCTTC. Translating gives CASSPDRDYGYTF.

This clone was recorded a few times. The chain uses TRBV3-1 (or the pseudogene TRBV3-2) and TRBJ1-1, with a weak D call TRBD1 (5 bases). The V end was cut by 4 bases, the J end by 5 bases, with 14 bases between. CDR1 is LGHDT and CDR2 is YNNKEL in the germline V gene (reference sequence). The CDR3 runs 14 residues. The CDR3 DNA reads TGTGCCAGCAGCCTAGCAGGGTTTTGGACTGAAGCTTTCTTT. Residues: CASSLAGFWTEAFF.

V and J are TRBV11-1 and TRBJ2-1; 8 positions agree with TRBD1. Germline V gene data show CDR1 as SGHAT and CDR2 as FQDESV (reference sequence). The CDR3 runs to 16 residues. J lost 7 bases, V lost 1 base, and 9 bases had no gene match. The CDR3 reads CASSLVGSGGGNEQFF. For the CDR3, the DNA is TGTGCCAGCAGCTTAGTGGGGTCAGGGGGCGGGAATGAGCAGTTCTTC.

The rearrangement uses TRBV7-9 and TRBJ2-1; TRBD2 matches 10 bases. J was trimmed by 6 bases and V by 5 bases; bases with no gene match: 7. Looked up from germline, CDR1 is SEHNR and CDR2 is FQNEAQ (reference sequence). The CDR3 length is 15 residues. The CDR3 sequence is CASSRTSGGANEQFF. The CDR3, as DNA: TGTGCCAGCAGCCGGACTAGCGGAGGGGCCAATGAGCAGTTCTTC.

The chain has TRBV3-1 (or the pseudogene TRBV3-2) and TRBJ2-5; TRBD2 aligns across 13 bases. CDR1 LGHDT and CDR2 YNNKEL come from the germline V gene (reference sequence). The CDR3 is 16 residues long. Unmatched junction bases numbered 8, after V lost 5 bases and J lost 5 bases. CDR3 nucleotide sequence: TGTGCCAGCAGCAGCCTACTAGCGGGAGGGCACGAGACCCAGTACTTC. Translation: CASSSLLAGGHETQYF.

The chain uses TRBV5-4 and TRBJ2-3; D call uncertain. CDR1 and CDR2 (germline): SGHNT, YYREEE (reference sequence). CDR3 length: 16 residues. Trimming took off 0 bases at V and 0 bases at J, with 11 bases between the two ends. The CDR3 DNA reads as TGTGCCAGCAGCTTGGACGGGTTTCCTAGCACAGATACGCAGTATTTT. It specifies CASSLDGFPSTDTQYF. Filled out from reference TRBV5-4 and TRBJ2-3, the complete variable domain reads ETGVTQSPTHLIKTRGQQVTLRCSSQSGHNTVSWYQQALGQGPQFIFQYYREEENGRGNFPPRFSGLQFPNYSSELNVNALELDDSALYLCASSLDGFPSTDTQYFGPGTRLTVL.

V and J are TRBV3-1 (or the pseudogene TRBV3-2) and TRBJ2-5; 16 positions agree with TRBD2. Germline CDR1 reads LGHDT; CDR2 reads YNNKEL (reference sequence). The length of the CDR3 is 19 residues. V lost 4 bases and J lost 5; bases outside the gene matches: 13. CDR3 in DNA: TGTGCCAGCAGCCTTTCAGCCGGGACTAGCGGGAGGGTTAGGGAGACCCAGTACTTC. Encoded protein: CASSLSAGTSGRVRETQYF.

V usage is TRBV5-8 and J usage is TRBJ1-5; 8 bases line up with TRBD1. With V trimmed by 4 bases and J by 0 bases, 15 bases remained unmatched. The CDR3 length is 19 residues. Germline V CDR1 and CDR2: SGHTS, YDEGEE. This chain's CDR3 is CASSASYPGTGNSNQPQHF. The DNA for the CDR3 is TGTGCCAGCAGCGCGTCCTACCCGGGGACAGGCAATAGCAATCAGCCCCAGCATTTT.

This clone was seen only a few times. This CDR3 is CASITGDPGYGELFF. In DNA, the CDR3 is TGTGCCAGTATTACGGGAGATCCAGGTTACGGGGAGCTGTTTTTT. The chain uses TRBV19 and TRBJ2-2; D possibly corresponds to TRBD2 (6 bases). The germline CDR1 and CDR2 sequences are LNHDA and SQIVND (reference sequence). The CDR3 has 15 residues. The germline V and J ends were trimmed by 7 bases and 7 bases, with 19 bases remaining between them.

This clone was counted once. The chain joins TRBV29-1 to TRBJ2-1, with TRBD2 identical over 12 bases. Per the germline V gene, CDR1 is SQVTM and CDR2 is ANQGSEA. This CDR3 is 16 amino acids long. V was clipped by 5 bases and J by 0 bases; unmatched bases: 5. Written as DNA, the CDR3 is TGCAGCGTTCAGGGACTAGCGGGCAGCTCCTACAATGAGCAGTTCTTC. Translation gives CSVQGLAGSSYNEQFF.

This rearrangement joins TRBV2 to TRBJ1-4, with D unclear. Germline V gene lookup returns CDR1 SNHLY and CDR2 FYNNEI. V was trimmed by 3 bases and J by 10 bases, leaving 9 bases between them. This CDR3 has 12 residues. The CDR3 bases are TGTGCCAGCAGTGAGGACTACGGAAAACTGTTTTTT. This sequence encodes CASSEDYGKLFF. The variable domain in full, with the rest retrieved from reference TRBV2 and TRBJ1-4, is EPEVTQTPSHQVTQMGQEVILRCVPISNHLYFYWYRQILGQKVEFLVSFYNNEISEKSEIFDDQFSVERPDGSNFTLKIRSTKLEDSAMYFCASSEDYGKLFFGSGTQLSVL.

The V gene is TRBV5-8, the J gene TRBJ2-7; TRBD1 is a possible D gene (6 bases). This CDR3 spans 12 amino acids. V lost 4 bases and J lost 4, with 9 bases in between. Germline V gene data show CDR1 as SGHTS and CDR2 as YDEGEE. CDR3 sequence (DNA): TGTGCCAGCAGCCCTGGACAGTACGAGCAGTACTTC. It is translated as CASSPGQYEQYF.

The chain has TRBV6-5 and TRBJ2-7; D is unclear. This CDR3 region has 16 residues. Germline V lookup: CDR1 MNHEY, CDR2 SVGAGI. Trimming removed 3 bases from V and 2 bases from J, with 17 bases in between. As DNA, the CDR3 is TGTGCCAGCAGTTATAAGTCGACTGAGGCTGCCTACGAGCAGTACTTC. Its protein product is CASSYKSTEAAYEQYF.

This clone was counted only a few times. V gene TRBV28 combines with J gene TRBJ1-4, with D possibly TRBD1 on 5 matching bases. This CDR3 is built from 13 residues. The ends were cut back, 2 bases at V and 10 bases at J, with 11 bases in the middle. Germline V CDR1 and CDR2: MDHEN, SYDVKM. The CDR3 region is CASSLRRGGKLFF. The CDR3 bases are TGTGCCAGCAGTTTAAGGAGGGGAGGAAAACTGTTTTTT.

The chain joins TRBV11-2 to TRBJ2-4; TRBD1 agrees at 10 bases. The CDR3 loop spans 15 amino acids. Losses at the gene ends were 4 bases for V and 8 bases for J; bases not matched to a gene: 8. The germline gives CDR1 SGHAT, CDR2 FQNNGV. The CDR3 nucleotides are TGTGCCAGCAGCTCGGACAGGGGGACGAGAGACATTCAGTACTTC. Amino acids: CASSSDRGTRDIQYF.